The clone carrying this T cell receptor (beta chain) was counted only a few times. Its antigen is currently unknown. These data belong to a study of cytomegalovirus exposure and HLA in healthy donors. General study points: In a later analysis, donors in an Asian-associated ancestry cluster reportedly had fewer N-insertions in productive TCRs than the cohort mean. Among the most significant clusters, several appeared linked to common viral pathogens in a later analysis.

Researchers ran the PCR with 60 Vbeta and 13 Jbeta primers. As processed by the authors: The count from a later analysis was some 83 million unique TCR beta chains, some 10 million of them shared. Some clones are missing from TCRdb's copy, which holds only in-frame ones; the method was immunoSEQ multiplex PCR. The V and J calls and clone size are taken from that table; D and trimming were inferred from the DNA. The top ten hold 5% to 7% of the sample, which has some 120,000 clones, 8.5% seen once. Per germline, CDR1 LGHNA and CDR2 YNFKEQ. CDR3 length: 15 amino acids. V trimming: 5 bases; J trimming: 9 bases; junction bases outside the gene matches: 12. Each donor was healthy, and each was a bone marrow donor.

The specimen sequenced was PBMCs. The sequence derives from a man in his forties or fifties in good health and CMV-seronegative. V gene TRBV4-2 combines with J gene TRBJ2-1, with TRBD2 matching over 8 bases. The CDR3 spells CASSSRLARSGEQFF. DNA of the CDR3: TGTGCCAGCAGCTCCCGACTAGCGAGGAGTGGTGAGCAGTTCTTC.